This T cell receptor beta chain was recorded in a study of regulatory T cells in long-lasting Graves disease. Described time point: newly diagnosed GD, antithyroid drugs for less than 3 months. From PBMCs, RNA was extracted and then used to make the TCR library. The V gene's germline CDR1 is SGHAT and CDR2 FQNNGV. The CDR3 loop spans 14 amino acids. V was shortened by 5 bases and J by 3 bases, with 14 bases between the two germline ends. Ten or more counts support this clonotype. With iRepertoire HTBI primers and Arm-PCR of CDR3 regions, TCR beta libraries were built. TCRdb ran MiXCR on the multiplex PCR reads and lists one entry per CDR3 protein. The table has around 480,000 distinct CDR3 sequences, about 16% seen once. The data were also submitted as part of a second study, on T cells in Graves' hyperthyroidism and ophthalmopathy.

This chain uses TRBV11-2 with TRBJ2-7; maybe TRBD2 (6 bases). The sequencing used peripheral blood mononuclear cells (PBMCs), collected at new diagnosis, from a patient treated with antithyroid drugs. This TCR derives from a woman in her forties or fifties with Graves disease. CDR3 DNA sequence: TGTGCCAGCAGCATAGGGACTCCTGTCTACGAGCAGTACTTC. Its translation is CASSIGTPVYEQYF.